This T cell receptor beta chain is drawn from a study of cytomegalovirus exposure and HLA in healthy donors. The CDR3 loop spans 16 amino acids. Germline-derived CDR1 and CDR2 are SGHRS and YFSETQ. J was trimmed by 4 bases and V by 5 bases; bases with no gene match: 10. Here immunoSEQ multiplex PCR was the method, and the copy in TCRdb shows in-frame clones only, minus some. The table has some 130,000 clones, about 80% seen once. This TCR was sampled from a man aged 30 to 39 in good health and CMV-seropositive. Sequences were obtained from PBMCs. The rearrangement joins TRBV5-1 to TRBJ1-3, with 9 bases fitting TRBD1. CDR3 DNA: TGCGCCAGCAGTTCTACAGGGGGCGCTTCGGGAAACACCATATATTTT. Encoded protein: CASSSTGGASGNTIYF.